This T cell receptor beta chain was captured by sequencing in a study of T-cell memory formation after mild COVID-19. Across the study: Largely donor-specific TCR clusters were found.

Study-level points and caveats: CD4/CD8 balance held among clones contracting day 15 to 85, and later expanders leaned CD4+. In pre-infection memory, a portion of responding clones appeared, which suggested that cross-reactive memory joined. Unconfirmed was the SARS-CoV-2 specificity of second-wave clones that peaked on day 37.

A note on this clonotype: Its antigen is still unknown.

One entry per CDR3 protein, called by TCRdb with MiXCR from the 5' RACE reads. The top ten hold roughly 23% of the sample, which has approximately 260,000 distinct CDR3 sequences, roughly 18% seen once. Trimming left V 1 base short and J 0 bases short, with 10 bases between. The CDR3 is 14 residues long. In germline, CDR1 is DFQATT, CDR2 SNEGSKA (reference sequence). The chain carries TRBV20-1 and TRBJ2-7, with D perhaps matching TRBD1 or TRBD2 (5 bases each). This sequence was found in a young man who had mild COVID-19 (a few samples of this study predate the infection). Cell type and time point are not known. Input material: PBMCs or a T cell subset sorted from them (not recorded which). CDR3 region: CSARVGPLSYEQYV. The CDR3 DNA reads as TGCAGTGCTAGAGTGGGACCGCTCTCCTACGAGCAGTACGTC.